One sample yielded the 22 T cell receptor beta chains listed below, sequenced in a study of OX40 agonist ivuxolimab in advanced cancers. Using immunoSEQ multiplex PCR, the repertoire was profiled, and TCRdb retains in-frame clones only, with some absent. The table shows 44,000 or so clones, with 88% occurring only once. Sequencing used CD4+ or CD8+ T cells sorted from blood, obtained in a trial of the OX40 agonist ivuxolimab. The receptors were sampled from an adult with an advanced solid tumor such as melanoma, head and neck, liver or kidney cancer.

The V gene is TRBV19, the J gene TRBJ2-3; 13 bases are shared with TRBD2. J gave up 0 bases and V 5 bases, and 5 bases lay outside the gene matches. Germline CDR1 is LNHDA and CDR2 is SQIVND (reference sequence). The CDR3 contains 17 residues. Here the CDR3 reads CASSPGLAGQSTDTQYF. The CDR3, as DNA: TGTGCCAGTAGTCCGGGACTAGCGGGACAAAGCACAGATACGCAGTATTTT.

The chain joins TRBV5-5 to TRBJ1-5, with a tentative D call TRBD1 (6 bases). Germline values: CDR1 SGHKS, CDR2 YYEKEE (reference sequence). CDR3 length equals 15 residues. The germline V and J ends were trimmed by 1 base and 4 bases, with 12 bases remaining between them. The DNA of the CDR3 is TGTGCCAGCAGCTTGACCAGGGGTAGGAATCAGCCCCAGCATTTT. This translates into CASSLTRGRNQPQHF.

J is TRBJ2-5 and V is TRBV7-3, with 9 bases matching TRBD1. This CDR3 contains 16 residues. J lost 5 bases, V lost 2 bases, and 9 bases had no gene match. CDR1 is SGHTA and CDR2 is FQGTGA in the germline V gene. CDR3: CASSLQGGQGVETQYF. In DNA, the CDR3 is TGTGCCAGCAGCTTACAGGGGGGACAGGGAGTGGAGACCCAGTACTTC.

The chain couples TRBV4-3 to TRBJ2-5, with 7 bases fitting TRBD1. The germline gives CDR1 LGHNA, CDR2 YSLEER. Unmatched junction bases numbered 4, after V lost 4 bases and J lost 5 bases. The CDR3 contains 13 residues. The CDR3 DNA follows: TGCGCCAGCAGCCGATACAGGGGTGAGACCCAGTACTTC. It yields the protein CASSRYRGETQYF.

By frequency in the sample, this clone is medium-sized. The CDR3 is CASSGQAGDGAGELFF. CDR3 in DNA: TGTGCCAGCAGTGGACAAGCGGGAGACGGGGCCGGGGAGCTGTTTTTT. The J gene is TRBJ2-2, the V gene TRBV6-1; 8 bases agree with TRBD2. With 4 bases clipped from V and 6 bases from J, the junction kept 10 bases outside the gene matches. Germline loops: CDR1 MNHNS, CDR2 SASEGT. The CDR3 sequence is 16 residues long.

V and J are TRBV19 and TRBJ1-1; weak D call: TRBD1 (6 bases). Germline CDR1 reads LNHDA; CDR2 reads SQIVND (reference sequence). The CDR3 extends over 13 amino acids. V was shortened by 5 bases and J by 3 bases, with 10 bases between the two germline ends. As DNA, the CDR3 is TGTGCCAGTAGTTCTACAGGGTACACTGAAGCTTTCTTT. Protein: CASSSTGYTEAFF. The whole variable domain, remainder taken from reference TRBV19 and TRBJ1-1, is DGGITQSPKYLFRKEGQNVTLSCEQNLNHDAMYWYRQDPGQGLRLIYYSQIVNDFQKGDIAEGYSVSREKKESFPLTVTSAQKNPTAFYLCASSSTGYTEAFFGQGTRLTVV.

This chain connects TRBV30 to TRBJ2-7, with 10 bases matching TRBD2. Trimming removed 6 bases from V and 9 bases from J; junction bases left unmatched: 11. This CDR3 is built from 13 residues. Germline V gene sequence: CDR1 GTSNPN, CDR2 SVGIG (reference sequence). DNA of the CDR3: TGTGCCTGCCTCACCGGGACTAGCGAAGGGCAGTACTTC. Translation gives CACLTGTSEGQYF.

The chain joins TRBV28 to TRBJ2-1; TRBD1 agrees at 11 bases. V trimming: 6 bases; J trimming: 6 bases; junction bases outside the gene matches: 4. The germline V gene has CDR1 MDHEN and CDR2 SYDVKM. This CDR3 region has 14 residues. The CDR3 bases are TGTGCCAGCAGCGGGACAGGGGGTTTCAATGAGCAGTTCTTC. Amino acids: CASSGTGGFNEQFF. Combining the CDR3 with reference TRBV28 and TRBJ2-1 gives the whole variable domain DVKVTQSSRYLVKRTGEKVFLECVQDMDHENMFWYRQDPGLGLRLIYFSYDVKMKEKGDIPEGYSVSREKKERFSLILESASTNQTSMYLCASSGTGGFNEQFFGPGTRLTVL.

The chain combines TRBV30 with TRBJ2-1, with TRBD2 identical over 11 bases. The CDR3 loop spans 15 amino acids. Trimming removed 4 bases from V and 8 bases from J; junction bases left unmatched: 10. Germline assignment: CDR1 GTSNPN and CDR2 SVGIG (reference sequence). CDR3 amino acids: CAWTAGTSGGDEQFF. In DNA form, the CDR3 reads TGTGCCTGGACAGCCGGGACTAGCGGCGGGGATGAGCAGTTCTTC. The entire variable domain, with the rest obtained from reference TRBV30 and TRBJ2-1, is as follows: SQTIHQWPATLVQPVGSPLSLECTVEGTSNPNLYWYRQAAGRGLQLLFYSVGIGQISSEVPQNLSASRPQDRQFILSSKKLLLSDSGFYLCAWTAGTSGGDEQFFGPGTRLTVL.

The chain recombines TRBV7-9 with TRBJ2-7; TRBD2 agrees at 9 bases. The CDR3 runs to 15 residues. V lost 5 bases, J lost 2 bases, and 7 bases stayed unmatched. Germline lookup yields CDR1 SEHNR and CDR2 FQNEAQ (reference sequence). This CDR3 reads CASSQLAGETYEQYF. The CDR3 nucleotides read TGTGCCAGCAGCCAGTTAGCGGGAGAGACCTACGAGCAGTACTTC.

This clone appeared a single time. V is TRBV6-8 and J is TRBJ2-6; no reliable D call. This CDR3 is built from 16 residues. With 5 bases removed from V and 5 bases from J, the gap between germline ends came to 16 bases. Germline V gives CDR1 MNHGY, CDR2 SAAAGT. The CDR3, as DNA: TGTGCCAGCAGTAACCAGTTACAAAGTCGGGCCAACGTCCTGACTTTC. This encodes CASSNQLQSRANVLTF.

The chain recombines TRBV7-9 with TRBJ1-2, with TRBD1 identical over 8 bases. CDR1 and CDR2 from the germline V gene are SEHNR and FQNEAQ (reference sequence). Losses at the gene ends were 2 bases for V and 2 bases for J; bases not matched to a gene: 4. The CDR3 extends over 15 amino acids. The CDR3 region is CASSLPGQENYGYTF. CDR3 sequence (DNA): TGTGCCAGCAGCTTACCGGGACAGGAAAACTATGGCTACACCTTC.

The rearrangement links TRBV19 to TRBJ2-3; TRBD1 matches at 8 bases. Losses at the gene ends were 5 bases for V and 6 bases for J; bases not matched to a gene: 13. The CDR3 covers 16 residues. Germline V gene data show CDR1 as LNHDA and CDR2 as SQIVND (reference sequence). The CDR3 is CASSAGTGNGRDTQYF. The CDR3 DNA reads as TGTGCCAGTAGTGCGGGGACAGGTAACGGCCGGGATACGCAGTATTTT.

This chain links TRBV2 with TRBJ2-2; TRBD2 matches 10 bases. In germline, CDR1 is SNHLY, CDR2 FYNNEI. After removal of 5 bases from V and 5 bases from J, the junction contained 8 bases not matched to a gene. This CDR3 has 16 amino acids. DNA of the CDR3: TGTGCCAGCAGTCAAGGGGTAGCGGGGGGTACCGGGGAGCTGTTTTTT. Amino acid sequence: CASSQGVAGGTGELFF.

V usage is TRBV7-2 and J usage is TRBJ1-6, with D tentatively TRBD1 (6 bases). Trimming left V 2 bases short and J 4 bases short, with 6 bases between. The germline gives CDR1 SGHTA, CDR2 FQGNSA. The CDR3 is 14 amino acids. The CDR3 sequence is CASSLTGYNSPLHF. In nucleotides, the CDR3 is TGTGCCAGCAGCTTAACAGGGTATAATTCACCCCTCCACTTT.

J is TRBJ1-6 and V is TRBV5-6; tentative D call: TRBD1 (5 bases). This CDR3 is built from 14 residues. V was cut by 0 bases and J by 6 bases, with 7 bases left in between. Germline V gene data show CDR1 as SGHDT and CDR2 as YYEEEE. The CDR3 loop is CASSLEGRNSPLHF. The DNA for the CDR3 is TGTGCCAGCAGCTTGGAGGGGCGTAATTCACCCCTCCACTTT.

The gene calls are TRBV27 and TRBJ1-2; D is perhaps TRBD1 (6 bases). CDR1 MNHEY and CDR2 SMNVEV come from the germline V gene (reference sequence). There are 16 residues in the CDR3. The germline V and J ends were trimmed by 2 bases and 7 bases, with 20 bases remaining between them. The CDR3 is CASSLIGTPIGFGYTF. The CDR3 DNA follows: TGTGCCAGCAGTTTAATAGGGACACCCATAGGATTTGGCTACACCTTC.

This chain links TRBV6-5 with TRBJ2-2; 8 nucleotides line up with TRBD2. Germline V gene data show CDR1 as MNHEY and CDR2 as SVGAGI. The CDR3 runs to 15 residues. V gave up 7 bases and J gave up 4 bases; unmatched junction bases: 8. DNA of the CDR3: TGTGCCAGCAAGTTGAGCGGGGGTGTCACCGGGGAGCTGTTTTTT. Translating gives CASKLSGGVTGELFF.

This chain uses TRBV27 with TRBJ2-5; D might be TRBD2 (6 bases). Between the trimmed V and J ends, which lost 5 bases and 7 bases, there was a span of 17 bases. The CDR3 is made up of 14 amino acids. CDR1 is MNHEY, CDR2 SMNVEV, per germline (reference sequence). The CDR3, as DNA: TGTGCCAGCAGTCCCGGGGCTAGCGTAGGGACCCAGTACTTC. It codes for CASSPGASVGTQYF.

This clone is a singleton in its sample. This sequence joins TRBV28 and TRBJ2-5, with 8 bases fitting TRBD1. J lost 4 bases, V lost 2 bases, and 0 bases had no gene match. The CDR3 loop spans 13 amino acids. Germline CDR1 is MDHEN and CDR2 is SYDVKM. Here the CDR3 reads CASSLQGAETQYF. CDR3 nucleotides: TGTGCCAGCAGTTTACAGGGGGCAGAGACCCAGTACTTC.

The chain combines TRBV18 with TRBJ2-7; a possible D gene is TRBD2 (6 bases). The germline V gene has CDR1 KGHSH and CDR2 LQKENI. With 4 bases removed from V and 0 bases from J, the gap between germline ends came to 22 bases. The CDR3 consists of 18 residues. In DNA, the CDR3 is TGTGCCAGCTCACTACGAGGTGTTGGGACTTCAAGCTCCTACGAGCAGTACTTC. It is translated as CASSLRGVGTSSSYEQYF.

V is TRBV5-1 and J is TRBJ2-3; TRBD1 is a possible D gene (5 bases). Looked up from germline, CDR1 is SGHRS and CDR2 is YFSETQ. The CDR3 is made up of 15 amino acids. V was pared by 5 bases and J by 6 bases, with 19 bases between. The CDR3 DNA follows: TGCGCCAGCAGATTAGGGGCAGGCCCTACTGATACGCAGTATTTT. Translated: CASRLGAGPTDTQYF.